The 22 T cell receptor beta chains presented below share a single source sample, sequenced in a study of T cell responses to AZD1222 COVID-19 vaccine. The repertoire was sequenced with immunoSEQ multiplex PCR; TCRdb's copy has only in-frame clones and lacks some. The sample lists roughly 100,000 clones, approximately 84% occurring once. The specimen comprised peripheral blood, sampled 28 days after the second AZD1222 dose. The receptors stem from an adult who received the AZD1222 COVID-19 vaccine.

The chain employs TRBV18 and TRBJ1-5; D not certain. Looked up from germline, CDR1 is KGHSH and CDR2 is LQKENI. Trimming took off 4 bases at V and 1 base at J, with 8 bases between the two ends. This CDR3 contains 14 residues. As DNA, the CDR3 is TGTGCCAGCTCACGGGGTATGAGCAATCAGCCCCAGCATTTT. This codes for CASSRGMSNQPQHF.

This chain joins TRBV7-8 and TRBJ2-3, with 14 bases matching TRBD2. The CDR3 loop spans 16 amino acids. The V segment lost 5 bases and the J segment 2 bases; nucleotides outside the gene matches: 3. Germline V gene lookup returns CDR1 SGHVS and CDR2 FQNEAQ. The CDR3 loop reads CASSRLAGGFTDTQYF. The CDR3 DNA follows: TGTGCCAGCAGCCGACTAGCGGGGGGGTTCACAGATACGCAGTATTTT.

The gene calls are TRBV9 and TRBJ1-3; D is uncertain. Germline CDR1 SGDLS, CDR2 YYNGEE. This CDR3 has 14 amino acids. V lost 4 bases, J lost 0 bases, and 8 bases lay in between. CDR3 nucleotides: TGTGCCAGCAGCCTGGGGAGCTCTGGAAACACCATATATTTT. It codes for CASSLGSSGNTIYF.

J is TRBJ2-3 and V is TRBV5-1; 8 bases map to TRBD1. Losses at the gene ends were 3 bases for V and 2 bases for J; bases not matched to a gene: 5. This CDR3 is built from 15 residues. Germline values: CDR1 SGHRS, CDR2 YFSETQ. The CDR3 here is CASSSTGVPTDTQYF. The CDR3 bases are TGCGCCAGCAGCTCGACAGGGGTCCCCACAGATACGCAGTATTTT. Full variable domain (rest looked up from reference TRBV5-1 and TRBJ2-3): KAGVTQTPRYLIKTRGQQVTLSCSPISGHRSVSWYQQTPGQGLQFLFEYFSETQRNKGNFPGRFSGRQFSNSRSEMNVSTLELGDSALYLCASSSTGVPTDTQYFGPGTRLTVL.

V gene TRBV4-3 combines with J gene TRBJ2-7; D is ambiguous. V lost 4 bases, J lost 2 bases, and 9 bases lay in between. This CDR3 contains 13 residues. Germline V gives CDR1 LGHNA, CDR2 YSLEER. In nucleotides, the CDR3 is TGCGCCAGCAGCCTTAGCCTAACCTACGAGCAGTACTTC. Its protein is CASSLSLTYEQYF.

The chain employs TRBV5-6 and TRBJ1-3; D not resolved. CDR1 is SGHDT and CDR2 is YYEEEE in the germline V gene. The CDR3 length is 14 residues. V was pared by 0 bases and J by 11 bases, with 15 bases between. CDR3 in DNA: TGTGCCAGCAGCTTGGGGCACCGTATACTTCCCATATATTTT. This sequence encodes CASSLGHRILPIYF.

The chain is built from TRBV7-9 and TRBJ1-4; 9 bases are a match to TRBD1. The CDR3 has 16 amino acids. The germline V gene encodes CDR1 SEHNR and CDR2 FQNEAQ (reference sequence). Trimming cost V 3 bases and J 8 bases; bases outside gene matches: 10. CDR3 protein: CASSLTGGGFYEKLFF. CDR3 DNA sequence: TGTGCCAGCAGCTTGACAGGGGGTGGGTTTTACGAAAAACTGTTTTTT. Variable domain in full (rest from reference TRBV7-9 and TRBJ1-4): DTGVSQNPRHKITKRGQNVTFRCDPISEHNRLYWYRQTLGQGPEFLTYFQNEAQLEKSRLLSDRFSAERPKGSFSTLEIQRTEQGDSAMYLCASSLTGGGFYEKLFFGSGTQLSVL.

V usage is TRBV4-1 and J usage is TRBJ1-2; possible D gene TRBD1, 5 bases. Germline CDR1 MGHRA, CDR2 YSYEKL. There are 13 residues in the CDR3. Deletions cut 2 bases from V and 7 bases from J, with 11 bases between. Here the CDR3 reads CASSQTGDFGYTF. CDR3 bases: TGCGCCAGCAGCCAAACTGGGGACTTTGGCTACACCTTC.

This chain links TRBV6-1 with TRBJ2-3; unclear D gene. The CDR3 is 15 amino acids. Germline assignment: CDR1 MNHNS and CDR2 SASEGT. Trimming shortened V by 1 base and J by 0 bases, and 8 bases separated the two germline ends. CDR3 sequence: CASSEEFGSTDTQYF. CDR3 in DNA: TGTGCCAGCAGTGAAGAATTCGGGAGCACAGATACGCAGTATTTT.

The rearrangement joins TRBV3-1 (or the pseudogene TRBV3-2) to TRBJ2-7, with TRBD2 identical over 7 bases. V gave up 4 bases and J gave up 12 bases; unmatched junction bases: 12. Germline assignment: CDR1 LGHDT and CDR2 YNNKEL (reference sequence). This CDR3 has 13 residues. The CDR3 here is CASSPSEGRAAYF. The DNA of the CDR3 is TGTGCCAGCAGCCCCTCGGAAGGGAGGGCGGCGTACTTC.

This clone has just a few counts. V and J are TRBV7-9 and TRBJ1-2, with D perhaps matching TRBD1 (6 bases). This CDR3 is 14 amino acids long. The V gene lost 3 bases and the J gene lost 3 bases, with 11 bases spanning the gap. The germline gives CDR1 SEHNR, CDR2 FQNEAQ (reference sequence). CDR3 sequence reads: CASSFTGWDYGYTF. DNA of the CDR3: TGTGCCAGCAGCTTCACAGGGTGGGACTATGGCTACACCTTC.

The CDR3 nucleotides are TGTGCCAGCAGTGAAGTCAGGCTGCACACTGAAGCTTTCTTT. Residues: CASSEVRLHTEAFF. The rearrangement joins TRBV2 to TRBJ1-1; D gene uncertain. V was cut by 1 base and J by 3 bases, with 9 bases left in between. Germline lookup yields CDR1 SNHLY and CDR2 FYNNEI. This CDR3 has 14 amino acids.

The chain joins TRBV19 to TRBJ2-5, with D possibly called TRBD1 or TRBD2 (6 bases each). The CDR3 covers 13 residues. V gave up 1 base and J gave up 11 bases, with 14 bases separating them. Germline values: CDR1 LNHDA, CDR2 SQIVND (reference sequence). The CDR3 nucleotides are TGTGCCAGTAGTATAGGCGGGACACCTTATCAGTACTTC. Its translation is CASSIGGTPYQYF.

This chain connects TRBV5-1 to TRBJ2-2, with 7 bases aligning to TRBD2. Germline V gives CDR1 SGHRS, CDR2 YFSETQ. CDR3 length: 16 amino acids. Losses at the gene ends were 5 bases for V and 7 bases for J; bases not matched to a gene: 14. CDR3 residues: CASSVSGNLGGGELFF. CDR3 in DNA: TGCGCCAGCAGTGTAAGCGGGAATCTCGGAGGCGGGGAGCTGTTTTTT.

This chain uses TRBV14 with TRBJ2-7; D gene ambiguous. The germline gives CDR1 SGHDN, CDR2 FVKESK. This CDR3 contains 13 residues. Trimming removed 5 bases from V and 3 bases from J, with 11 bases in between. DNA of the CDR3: TGTGCCAGCAGCTATTATAGCAGCTACGAGCAGTACTTC. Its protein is CASSYYSSYEQYF.

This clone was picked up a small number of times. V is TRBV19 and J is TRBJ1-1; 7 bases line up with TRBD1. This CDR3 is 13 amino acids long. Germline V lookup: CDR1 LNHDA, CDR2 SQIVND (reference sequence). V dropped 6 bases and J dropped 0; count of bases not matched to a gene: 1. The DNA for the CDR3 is TGTGCCAGTAGGGGACAGTTGAACACTGAAGCTTTCTTT. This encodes CASRGQLNTEAFF. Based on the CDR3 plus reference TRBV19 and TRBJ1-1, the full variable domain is DGGITQSPKYLFRKEGQNVTLSCEQNLNHDAMYWYRQDPGQGLRLIYYSQIVNDFQKGDIAEGYSVSREKKESFPLTVTSAQKNPTAFYLCASRGQLNTEAFFGQGTRLTVV.

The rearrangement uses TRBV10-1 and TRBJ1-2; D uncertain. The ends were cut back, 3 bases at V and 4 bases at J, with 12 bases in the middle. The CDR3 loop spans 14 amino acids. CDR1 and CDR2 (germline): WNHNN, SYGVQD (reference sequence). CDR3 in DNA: TGCGCCAGCAGTGAATGGCCCTGGCCCTATGGCTACACCTTC. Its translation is CASSEWPWPYGYTF.

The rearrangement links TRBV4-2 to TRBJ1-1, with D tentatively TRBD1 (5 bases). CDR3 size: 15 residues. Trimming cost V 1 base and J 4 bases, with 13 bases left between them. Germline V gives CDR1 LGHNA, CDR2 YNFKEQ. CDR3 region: CASSQARTGGTEAFF. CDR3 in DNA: TGTGCCAGCAGCCAAGCTCGTACTGGGGGCACTGAAGCTTTCTTT.

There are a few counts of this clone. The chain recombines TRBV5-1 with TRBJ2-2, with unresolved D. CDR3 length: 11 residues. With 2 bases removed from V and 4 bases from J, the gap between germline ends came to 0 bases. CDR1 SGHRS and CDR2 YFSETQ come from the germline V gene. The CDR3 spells CASSFTGELFF. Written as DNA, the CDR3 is TGCGCCAGCAGCTTCACCGGGGAGCTGTTTTTT.

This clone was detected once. DNA for the CDR3: TGTGCCAGCAGCTTACCACCCGGGAGGGCAAGCAATGAGCAGTTCTTC. Translation gives CASSLPPGRASNEQFF. The rearrangement joins TRBV7-9 to TRBJ2-1; TRBD2 matches 8 bases. Germline V CDR1 and CDR2: SEHNR, FQNEAQ (reference sequence). After removal of 2 bases from V and 6 bases from J, the junction contained 9 bases not matched to a gene. This CDR3 comprises 16 residues.

This CDR3 reads CASSPSPDTQYF. For the CDR3, the DNA is TGTGCCAGCTCACCCAGCCCAGATACGCAGTATTTT. V usage is TRBV18 and J usage is TRBJ2-3; D gene ambiguous. Germline V gene lookup returns CDR1 KGHSH and CDR2 LQKENI. The ends were cut back, 3 bases at V and 4 bases at J, with 5 bases in the middle. This CDR3 spans 12 amino acids.

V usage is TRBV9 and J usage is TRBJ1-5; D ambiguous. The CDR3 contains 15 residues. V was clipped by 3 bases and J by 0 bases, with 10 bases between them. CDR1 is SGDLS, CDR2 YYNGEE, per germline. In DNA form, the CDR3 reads TGTGCCAGCAGCGAAAGGGTAGATAGCAATCAGCCCCAGCATTTT. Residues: CASSERVDSNQPQHF.